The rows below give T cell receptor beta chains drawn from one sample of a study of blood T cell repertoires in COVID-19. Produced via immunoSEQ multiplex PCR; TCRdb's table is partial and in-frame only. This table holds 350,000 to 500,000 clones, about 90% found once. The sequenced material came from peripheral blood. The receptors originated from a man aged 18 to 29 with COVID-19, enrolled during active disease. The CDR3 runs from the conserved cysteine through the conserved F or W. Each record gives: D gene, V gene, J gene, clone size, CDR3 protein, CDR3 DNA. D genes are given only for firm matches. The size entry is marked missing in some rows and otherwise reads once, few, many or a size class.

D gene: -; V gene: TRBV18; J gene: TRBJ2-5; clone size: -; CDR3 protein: CASSKGVQETQYF; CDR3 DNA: TGTGCCAGTTCCAAGGGAGTACAAGAGACCCAGTACTTC
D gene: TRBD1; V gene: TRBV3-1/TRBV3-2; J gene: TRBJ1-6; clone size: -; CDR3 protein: CASSLWGQGKDSPLHF; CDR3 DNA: TGTGCCAGCAGCCTGTGGGGACAGGGGAAGGATTCACCCCTCCACTTT
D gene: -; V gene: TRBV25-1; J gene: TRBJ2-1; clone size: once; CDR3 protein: CASSEMGHSSYNEQFF; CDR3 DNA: TGTGCCAGCAGTGAAATGGGGCATAGCTCCTACAATGAGCAGTTCTTC
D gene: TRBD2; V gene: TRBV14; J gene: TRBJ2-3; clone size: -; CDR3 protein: CASSQLSGAPRTQYF; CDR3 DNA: TGTGCCAGCAGCCAGCTTAGCGGGGCCCCTCGGACGCAGTATTTT
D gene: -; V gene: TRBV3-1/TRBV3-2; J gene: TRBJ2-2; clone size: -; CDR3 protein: CASSSLGGSNTGELFF; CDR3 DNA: TGTGCCAGCAGCAGCTTGGGGGGATCGAACACCGGGGAGCTGTTTTTT
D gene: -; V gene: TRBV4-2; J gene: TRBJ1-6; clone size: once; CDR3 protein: CASSQELVRLPLHF; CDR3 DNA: TGTGCCAGCAGCCAAGAACTGGTCCGGTTGCCCCTCCACTTT
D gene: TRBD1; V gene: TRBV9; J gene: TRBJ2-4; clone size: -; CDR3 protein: CASSVGAGQVNIQYF; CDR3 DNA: TGTGCCAGCAGCGTAGGGGCGGGACAGGTAAACATTCAGTACTTC
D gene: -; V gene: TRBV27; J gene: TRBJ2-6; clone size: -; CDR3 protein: CASSLSPGHFSGANVLTF; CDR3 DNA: TGTGCCAGCAGTTTATCCCCGGGACACTTTTCTGGGGCCAACGTCCTGACTTTC
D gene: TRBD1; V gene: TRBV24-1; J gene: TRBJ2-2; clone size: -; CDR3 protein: CATSEAGTGSTGELFF; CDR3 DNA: TGTGCCACCAGTGAGGCCGGGACAGGGAGCACCGGGGAGCTGTTTTTT
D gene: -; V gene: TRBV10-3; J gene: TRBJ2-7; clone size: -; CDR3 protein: CAISFNRFYEQYF; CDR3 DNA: TGTGCCATCAGTTTTAATCGGTTTTACGAGCAGTACTTC
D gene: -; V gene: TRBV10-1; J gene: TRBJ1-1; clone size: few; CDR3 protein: CASSEEGRERNTEAFF; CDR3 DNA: TGCGCCAGCAGTGAGGAGGGGAGGGAGAGGAACACTGAAGCTTTCTTT
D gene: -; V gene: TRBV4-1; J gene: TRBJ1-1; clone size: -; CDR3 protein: CASSQGSGGQAFF; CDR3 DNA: TGCGCCAGCAGCCAAGGTTCGGGGGGCCAGGCTTTCTTT
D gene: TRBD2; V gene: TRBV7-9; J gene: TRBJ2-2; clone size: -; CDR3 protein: CASSSTRSGGGPNTGELFF; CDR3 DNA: TGTGCCAGCAGCTCTACCCGCTCCGGCGGGGGGCCAAACACCGGGGAGCTGTTTTTT
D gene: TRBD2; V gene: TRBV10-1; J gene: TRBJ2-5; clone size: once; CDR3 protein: CASVRSPSGPETQYF; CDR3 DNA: TGCGCCAGCGTTCGTAGTCCTAGCGGCCCAGAGACCCAGTACTTC
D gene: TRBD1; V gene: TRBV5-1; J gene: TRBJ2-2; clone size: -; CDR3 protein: CASSLDRVGTGELFF; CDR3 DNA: TGCGCCAGCAGCTTAGACAGGGTTGGCACCGGGGAGCTGTTTTTT
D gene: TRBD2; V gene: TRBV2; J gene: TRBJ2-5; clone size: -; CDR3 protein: CASSAGLAGGPGTQYF; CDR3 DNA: TGTGCCAGCAGTGCCGGACTAGCGGGGGGGCCAGGGACCCAGTACTTC
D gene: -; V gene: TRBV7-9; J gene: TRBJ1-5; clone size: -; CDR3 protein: CASSLGRGSNQPQHF; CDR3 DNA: TGTGCCAGCAGCTTAGGCAGGGGAAGCAATCAGCCCCAGCATTTT
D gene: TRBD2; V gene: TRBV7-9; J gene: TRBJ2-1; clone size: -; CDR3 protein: CASSPSGSYNEQFF; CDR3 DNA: TGTGCCAGCAGCCCTAGCGGTTCCTACAATGAGCAGTTCTTC
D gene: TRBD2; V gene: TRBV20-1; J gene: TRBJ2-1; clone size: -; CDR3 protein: CSASTPGGGYNEQFF; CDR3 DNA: TGCAGTGCTAGTACCCCGGGAGGGGGATATAATGAGCAGTTCTTC
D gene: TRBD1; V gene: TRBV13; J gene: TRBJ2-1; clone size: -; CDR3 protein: CASSFDGTGPNAQFF; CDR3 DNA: TGTGCCAGCAGCTTCGATGGGACAGGGCCCAATGCGCAGTTCTTC
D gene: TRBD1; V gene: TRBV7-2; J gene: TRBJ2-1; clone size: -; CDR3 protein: CASSPPPGGLRYNEQFF; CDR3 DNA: TGTGCCAGCAGCCCCCCCCCAGGGGGCTTACGATACAATGAGCAGTTCTTC
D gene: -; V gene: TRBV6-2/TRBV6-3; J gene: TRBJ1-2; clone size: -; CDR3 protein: CASSKPSGVRGYTF; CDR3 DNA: TGTGCCAGCAGTAAACCCTCAGGGGTTAGGGGCTACACCTTC
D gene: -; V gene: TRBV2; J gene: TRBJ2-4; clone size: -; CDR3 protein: CASSEQRLAKNIQYF; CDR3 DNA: TGTGCCAGCAGTGAGCAGCGGCTAGCCAAAAACATTCAGTACTTC
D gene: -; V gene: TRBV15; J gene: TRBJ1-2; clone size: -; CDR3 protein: CATSRDQGGYGYTF; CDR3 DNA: TGTGCCACCAGCAGAGACCAGGGCGGCTATGGCTACACCTTC
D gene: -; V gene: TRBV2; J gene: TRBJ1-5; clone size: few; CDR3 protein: CASSDTLGVAQHF; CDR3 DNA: TGTGCCAGCAGTGATACCCTAGGTGTAGCCCAGCATTTT
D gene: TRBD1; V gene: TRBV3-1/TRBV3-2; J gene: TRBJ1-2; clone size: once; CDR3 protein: CASSWDRVYGYTF; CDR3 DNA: TGTGCCAGCAGCTGGGACAGGGTCTATGGCTACACCTTC
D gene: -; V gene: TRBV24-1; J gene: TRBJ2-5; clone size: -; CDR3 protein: CAPLTPGETQYF; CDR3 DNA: TGTGCCCCTTTAACACCGGGAGAGACCCAGTACTTC
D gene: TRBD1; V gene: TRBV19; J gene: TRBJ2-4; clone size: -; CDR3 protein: CASSIQGAGKNIQYF; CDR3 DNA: TGTGCCAGTAGTATACAGGGGGCTGGCAAAAACATTCAGTACTTC
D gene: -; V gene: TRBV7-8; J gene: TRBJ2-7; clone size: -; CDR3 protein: CASSKRELYEQYF; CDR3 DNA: TGTGCCAGCAGCAAACGGGAGCTATACGAGCAGTACTTC
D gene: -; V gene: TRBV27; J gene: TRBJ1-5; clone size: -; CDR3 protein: CASSERGFNQPQHF; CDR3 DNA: TGTGCCAGCAGTGAACGGGGATTCAATCAGCCCCAGCATTTT
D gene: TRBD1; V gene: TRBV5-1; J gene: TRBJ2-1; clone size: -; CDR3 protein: CASSPLRTGTNEQFF; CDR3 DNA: TGCGCCAGCAGCCCACTCCGGACAGGCACGAATGAGCAGTTCTTC
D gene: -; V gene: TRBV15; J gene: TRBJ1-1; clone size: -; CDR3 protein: CATSRDLGGNTEAFF; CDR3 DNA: TGTGCCACCAGCAGAGATCTGGGGGGGAACACTGAAGCTTTCTTT
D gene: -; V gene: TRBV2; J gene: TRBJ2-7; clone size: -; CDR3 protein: CASAGQGGSYEQYF; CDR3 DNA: TGTGCCAGTGCGGGGCAGGGTGGGAGCTACGAGCAGTACTTC
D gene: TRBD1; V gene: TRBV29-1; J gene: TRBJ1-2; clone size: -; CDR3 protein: CSVEGTVYGYTF; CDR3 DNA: TGCAGCGTAGAGGGGACAGTCTATGGCTACACCTTC
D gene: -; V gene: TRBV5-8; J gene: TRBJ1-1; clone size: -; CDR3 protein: CASSSESGQEAFF; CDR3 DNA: TGTGCCAGCAGCTCTGAATCAGGACAGGAAGCTTTCTTT
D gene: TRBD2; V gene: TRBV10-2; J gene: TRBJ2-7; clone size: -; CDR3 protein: CASSGREGYEQYF; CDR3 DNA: TGCGCCAGTAGTGGGCGGGAGGGGTACGAGCAGTACTTC
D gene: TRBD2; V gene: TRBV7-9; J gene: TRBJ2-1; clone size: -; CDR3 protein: CASSFVLAGATEQFF; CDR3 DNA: TGTGCCAGCAGCTTCGTACTAGCGGGGGCGACTGAGCAGTTCTTC
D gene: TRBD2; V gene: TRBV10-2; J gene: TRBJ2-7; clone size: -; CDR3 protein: CASSDGSGGADEQYF; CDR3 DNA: TGCGCCAGCAGTGATGGTAGCGGGGGGGCTGACGAGCAGTACTTC
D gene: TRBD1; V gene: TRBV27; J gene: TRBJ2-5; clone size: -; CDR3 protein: CASRLTGLSGSQYF; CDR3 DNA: TGTGCCAGCAGACTGACAGGGCTTTCGGGTTCCCAGTACTTC
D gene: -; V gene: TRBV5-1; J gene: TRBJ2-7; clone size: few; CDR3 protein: CASSAESYEQYF; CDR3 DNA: TGCGCCAGCAGCGCCGAGTCCTACGAGCAGTACTTC
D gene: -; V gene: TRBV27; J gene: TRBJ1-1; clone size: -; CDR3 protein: CASSLGRGGNTEAFF; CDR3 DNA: TGTGCCAGCAGTTTGGGTAGGGGAGGGAACACTGAAGCTTTCTTT
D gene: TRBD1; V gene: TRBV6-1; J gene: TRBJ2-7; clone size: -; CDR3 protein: CASSEPGTASYEQYF; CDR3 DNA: TGTGCCAGCAGTGAGCCAGGGACAGCATCCTACGAGCAGTACTTC
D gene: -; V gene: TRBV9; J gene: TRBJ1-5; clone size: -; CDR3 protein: CASSGNPRRGVNQPQHF; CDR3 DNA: TGTGCCAGCAGCGGCAATCCAAGGAGGGGTGTTAATCAGCCCCAGCATTTT
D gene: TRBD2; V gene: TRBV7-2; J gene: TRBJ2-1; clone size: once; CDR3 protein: CASSRIAGGVNEQFF; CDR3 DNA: TGTGCCAGCAGTCGAATAGCGGGAGGGGTAAATGAGCAGTTCTTC
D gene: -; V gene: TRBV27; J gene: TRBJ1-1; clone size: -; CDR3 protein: CATRSPNTEAFF; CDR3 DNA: TGTGCCACCAGGAGTCCTAACACTGAAGCTTTCTTT
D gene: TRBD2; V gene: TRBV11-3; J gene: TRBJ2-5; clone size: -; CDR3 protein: CASSFSGRETQYF; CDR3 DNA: TGTGCCAGCAGCTTTAGCGGGCGAGAGACCCAGTACTTC
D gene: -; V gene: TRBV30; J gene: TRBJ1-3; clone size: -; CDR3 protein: CAWAIDTIYF; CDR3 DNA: TGTGCCTGGGCCATAGACACCATATATTTT
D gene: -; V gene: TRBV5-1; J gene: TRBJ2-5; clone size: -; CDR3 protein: CASSRQGEQETQYF; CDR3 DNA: TGCGCCAGCAGCCGGCAAGGAGAACAAGAGACCCAGTACTTC
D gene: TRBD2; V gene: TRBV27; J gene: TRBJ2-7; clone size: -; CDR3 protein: CASSLSAAGLAYEQYF; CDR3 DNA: TGTGCCAGCAGTTTATCCGCGGCGGGACTAGCGTACGAGCAGTACTTC
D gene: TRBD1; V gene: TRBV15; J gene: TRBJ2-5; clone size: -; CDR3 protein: CATSRELQGGKTQYF; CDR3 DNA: TGTGCCACCAGCAGAGAGCTACAGGGGGGAAAGACCCAGTACTTC